Only a few counts were recorded for the clone carrying this T cell receptor (beta chain). Germline CDR1 is SGDLS and CDR2 is YYNGEE. V was cut by 3 bases and J by 5 bases, with 16 bases left in between. This CDR3 spans 15 amino acids. The data were obtained in a study of T-cell reconstitution after alpha-beta-depleted transplantation in children. Unique molecular identifiers were incorporated into the prepared TCRbeta library. Each CDR3 protein is one row after TCRdb ran MiXCR on the PCR reads. Among almost 400,000 distinct CDR3 sequences listed, about 20% were seen once. This sequence joins TRBV9 and TRBJ2-3, with D perhaps being TRBD1 or TRBD2 (7 bases each). This sequence was found in a human donor who donated a stem cell graft to a child with acute myeloid leukemia. The sample in question was PBMCs from the stem cell graft donor, obtained from the stem cell graft. The CDR3 here is CASSGSGGAGDTQYF. CDR3 in DNA: TGTGCCAGCAGCGGCTCAGGGGGGGCGGGAGATACGCAGTATTTT. The complete variable domain, with remaining parts taken from reference TRBV9 and TRBJ2-3, reads DSGVTQTPKHLITATGQRVTLRCSPRSGDLSVYWYQQSLDQGLQFLIQYYNGEERAKGNILERFSAQQFPDLHSELNLSSLELGDSALYFCASSGSGGAGDTQYFGPGTRLTVL.